A selection of T cell receptor beta chains follows, all from one sample in a study of cytomegalovirus exposure and HLA in healthy donors. TCRdb's table, derived via immunoSEQ multiplex PCR, lists solely in-frame clones and lacks some. The sample holds some 320,000 clones, about nine tenths seen once. Input material: PBMCs. Receptors originate from a woman in her twenties or thirties in good health and CMV-seropositive. CDR3s include the opening cysteine and the closing phenylalanine or tryptophan.

j_gene,v_gene,len,CDR3aa
TRBJ1-2,TRBV29-1,10,CSVDMWGYTF
TRBJ1-5,TRBV2,16,CASSGIQGATNQPQHF
TRBJ2-1,TRBV5-6,12,CASSSASNEQFF
TRBJ2-3,TRBV4-2,11,CASSTGDTQYF
TRBJ2-1,TRBV15,12,CATSREGYEQFF
TRBJ2-2,TRBV6-5,13,CASSYSSTGELFF
TRBJ1-3,TRBV6-1,14,CASRPGGEGNTIYF
TRBJ1-3,TRBV6-1,14,CASSEVLSGNTIYF
TRBJ1-2,TRBV19,15,CASSIAQGAKYGYTF
TRBJ1-4,TRBV27,13,CASSLTTNEKLFF
TRBJ2-7,TRBV30,14,CAWSPRGYHYEQYF
TRBJ1-4,TRBV25-1,18,CASSEIGGRVRANEKLFF
TRBJ1-5,TRBV13,16,CASSLSQRGKNQPQHF
TRBJ1-1,TRBV5-6,13,CASSRRRGTEAFF
TRBJ2-7,TRBV27,17,CASSPTNRGKGSYEQYF
TRBJ2-7,TRBV20-1,11,CRAGGSYEQYF
TRBJ2-3,TRBV28,16,CASTLGDRGLTDTQYF
TRBJ2-3,TRBV2,13,CASHGTVADTQYF
TRBJ2-5,TRBV13,15,CASSLGGLAGETQYF
TRBJ1-5,TRBV27,14,CASRHGYSNQPQHF
TRBJ2-3,TRBV2,21,CASSEVVLAGLTGKDTDTQYF
TRBJ1-1,TRBV28,12,CASGHGNTEAFF
TRBJ2-5,TRBV5-1,16,CASSLGRDRPGETQYF
TRBJ2-1,TRBV2,14,CASSGLAGGNEQFF
TRBJ2-1,TRBV7-3,16,CASSLTGGTSDNEQFF
TRBJ2-3,TRBV9,14,CASSVGSGRDTQYF
TRBJ2-5,TRBV7-3,19,CASSYNSGTSGSLRETQYF
TRBJ2-7,TRBV5-1,16,CASSPILAGVSYEQYF
TRBJ1-1,TRBV9,15,CASSVVLQGSTEAFF
TRBJ1-3,TRBV27,16,CASSLSYRSSGNTIYF
TRBJ1-1,TRBV6-5,14,CASRWDRMNTEAFF
TRBJ1-3,TRBV6-5,15,CASTLTDRARNTIYF
TRBJ2-5,TRBV4-1,13,CASSQWGGETQYF
TRBJ2-1,TRBV29-1,15,CSVIPGTSGYDEQFF
TRBJ1-5,TRBV9,15,CASSAEGASNQPQHF
TRBJ1-1,TRBV7-9,15,CASSLDGQANTEAFF
TRBJ2-1,TRBV6-6,13,CASEDSPYNEQFF
TRBJ2-1,TRBV29-1,14,CSVSGTGAYNEQFF
TRBJ1-5,TRBV27,16,CASSLLAGTGLQPQHF
TRBJ2-5,TRBV2,14,CASPELAGDETQYF
TRBJ1-2,TRBV5-5,15,CASSLLDRINYGYTF
TRBJ1-3,TRBV4-1,15,CASSQARNSGNTIYF
TRBJ2-1,TRBV11-3,15,CASSRDGLGVDEQFF
TRBJ2-7,TRBV4-3,17,CASSQDIAGGPVYEQYF
TRBJ2-3,TRBV4-3,14,CASSQGVSTDTQYF
TRBJ1-5,TRBV5-1,13,CASRDTIDQPQHF
TRBJ1-1,TRBV7-2,15,CASSSGQPGGTEAFF